Listed below are T cell receptor beta chains from one sample, sequenced in a study of blood T cell repertoires in COVID-19. Produced via immunoSEQ multiplex PCR; TCRdb's table is partial and in-frame only. The repertoire includes over 80,000 clones, roughly 86% of them detected once, and approximately 10% sits in the top ten. Source material: peripheral blood. The receptor source for this set is a man in his fifties or sixties with acute or convalescent COVID-19. CDR3s include the opening cysteine and the closing phenylalanine or tryptophan. Fields, in order: D gene, CDR3 length, V gene, clone size, J gene, CDR3 DNA, CDR3 protein. A D gene is named only where the DNA matches it firmly. Some rows mark clone size as missing; the rest say once, few, many or name a class of expanded clone.

d_call: TRBD1; cdr3_length: 20; v_call: TRBV3-1/TRBV3-2; clone_size: NA; j_call: TRBJ2-6; cdr3_nt: TGTGCCAGCAGCCCATTGGGACAGGGATTAGCGTTTACTGGGGCCAACGTCCTGACTTTC; cdr3_aa: CASSPLGQGLAFTGANVLTF
d_call: TRBD2; cdr3_length: 18; v_call: TRBV27; clone_size: NA; j_call: TRBJ2-5; cdr3_nt: TGTGCCAGCAGTACCCGATTAGAAGGTAGCGGGATCCAAGAGACCCAGTACTTC; cdr3_aa: CASSTRLEGSGIQETQYF
d_call: TRBD2; cdr3_length: 14; v_call: TRBV13; clone_size: NA; j_call: TRBJ2-1; cdr3_nt: TGTGCCAGCACCCCCCCGGGAGGAATCAGTGAGCAGTTCTTC; cdr3_aa: CASTPPGGISEQFF
d_call: NA; cdr3_length: 15; v_call: TRBV6-1; clone_size: NA; j_call: TRBJ2-7; cdr3_nt: TGTGCCAGCAGTGAATCCGGGACTTCCTCCTACGAGCAGTACTTC; cdr3_aa: CASSESGTSSYEQYF
d_call: NA; cdr3_length: 11; v_call: TRBV30; clone_size: NA; j_call: TRBJ1-2; cdr3_nt: TGTGCCTGGAGCCGGACTCGGGGCTACACCTTC; cdr3_aa: CAWSRTRGYTF
d_call: TRBD1; cdr3_length: 15; v_call: TRBV5-1; clone_size: NA; j_call: TRBJ2-7; cdr3_nt: TGCGCCAGCAGCTTGGGGGGACAGGGTTCCTACGAGCAGTACTTC; cdr3_aa: CASSLGGQGSYEQYF
d_call: TRBD2; cdr3_length: 15; v_call: TRBV7-3; clone_size: once; j_call: TRBJ2-1; cdr3_nt: TGTGCCAGCAGATCCCGGGGGGGCTCCTACAATGAGCAGTTCTTC; cdr3_aa: CASRSRGGSYNEQFF
d_call: TRBD1; cdr3_length: 22; v_call: TRBV5-1; clone_size: NA; j_call: TRBJ1-5; cdr3_nt: TGCGCCAGCAGCTTGGTAGGTGGTTCGTGGTCAGGGGGTCACTATAGCAATCAGCCCCAGCATTTT; cdr3_aa: CASSLVGGSWSGGHYSNQPQHF
d_call: TRBD1; cdr3_length: 18; v_call: TRBV2; clone_size: once; j_call: TRBJ2-2; cdr3_nt: TGTGCCAGCAGCGATTCTACACAGGGGGCGGTGAACACCGGGGAGCTGTTTTTT; cdr3_aa: CASSDSTQGAVNTGELFF
d_call: NA; cdr3_length: 14; v_call: TRBV11-2; clone_size: NA; j_call: TRBJ1-6; cdr3_nt: TGTGCCAGCAGCTCGGGGGATGGGGATTCACCCCTCCACTTT; cdr3_aa: CASSSGDGDSPLHF
d_call: TRBD2; cdr3_length: 20; v_call: TRBV5-1; clone_size: NA; j_call: TRBJ2-4; cdr3_nt: TGCGCCAGCAGCCCATGGGAGAGCAGCGGGAGGGCCGGAGCCAAAAACATTCAGTACTTC; cdr3_aa: CASSPWESSGRAGAKNIQYF
d_call: TRBD2; cdr3_length: 14; v_call: TRBV6-5; clone_size: NA; j_call: TRBJ2-1; cdr3_nt: TGTGCCAGCCAGGGCGGGAGGTCCTACAATGAGCAGTTCTTC; cdr3_aa: CASQGGRSYNEQFF
d_call: NA; cdr3_length: 13; v_call: TRBV2; clone_size: NA; j_call: TRBJ1-1; cdr3_nt: TGTGCCAGCCTCCTGGGGGGGAACACTGAAGCTTTCTTT; cdr3_aa: CASLLGGNTEAFF
d_call: TRBD1; cdr3_length: 14; v_call: TRBV19; clone_size: once; j_call: TRBJ1-2; cdr3_nt: TGTGCCAGTAGAGCCGGGACAGGGGCCTATGGCTACACCTTC; cdr3_aa: CASRAGTGAYGYTF
d_call: TRBD1; cdr3_length: 14; v_call: TRBV29-1; clone_size: NA; j_call: TRBJ2-5; cdr3_nt: TGCAGCGTTGAACTTGGACAGGGGCAAGAGACCCAGTACTTC; cdr3_aa: CSVELGQGQETQYF
d_call: NA; cdr3_length: 14; v_call: TRBV5-1; clone_size: NA; j_call: TRBJ1-4; cdr3_nt: TGCGCCAGCTCCAGTTCAGGGGATAATGAAAAACTGTTTTTT; cdr3_aa: CASSSSGDNEKLFF
d_call: NA; cdr3_length: 15; v_call: TRBV7-9; clone_size: few; j_call: TRBJ2-3; cdr3_nt: TGTGCCAGCACCACCCTCAGGGGACCCTGGGATACGCAGTATTTT; cdr3_aa: CASTTLRGPWDTQYF
d_call: TRBD2; cdr3_length: 15; v_call: TRBV7-9; clone_size: NA; j_call: TRBJ2-7; cdr3_nt: TGTGCCAGCAGCTTAGCGCGGGAGGGCCCCTACGAGCAGTACTTC; cdr3_aa: CASSLAREGPYEQYF
d_call: NA; cdr3_length: 14; v_call: TRBV27; clone_size: NA; j_call: TRBJ2-2; cdr3_nt: TGTGCCAGCAGGGACTCCAACACTGGCGGGGAGCTGTTTTTT; cdr3_aa: CASRDSNTGGELFF
d_call: NA; cdr3_length: 14; v_call: TRBV6-6; clone_size: NA; j_call: TRBJ2-5; cdr3_nt: TGTGCCAGCAGTTACTCTGGCAGACAAGAGACCCAGTACTTC; cdr3_aa: CASSYSGRQETQYF
d_call: NA; cdr3_length: 15; v_call: TRBV5-1; clone_size: NA; j_call: TRBJ1-4; cdr3_nt: TGCGCCAGCAGCTTGTCGCGGTTGGCTAATGAAAAACTGTTTTTT; cdr3_aa: CASSLSRLANEKLFF
d_call: NA; cdr3_length: 13; v_call: TRBV3-1/TRBV3-2; clone_size: NA; j_call: TRBJ2-1; cdr3_nt: TGTGCCAGCAGCCTTACTAGTTCCGGTGAGCAGTTCTTC; cdr3_aa: CASSLTSSGEQFF
d_call: NA; cdr3_length: 16; v_call: TRBV2; clone_size: NA; j_call: TRBJ1-2; cdr3_nt: TGTGCCAGCAACGAACGTGTTGGTTCCCTAATTTATGGCTACACCTTC; cdr3_aa: CASNERVGSLIYGYTF
d_call: NA; cdr3_length: 16; v_call: TRBV24-1; clone_size: NA; j_call: TRBJ2-6; cdr3_nt: TGTGCCACCAGTGATCGGAGGGGAAGCGGGGCCAACGTCCTGACTTTC; cdr3_aa: CATSDRRGSGANVLTF
d_call: TRBD1; cdr3_length: 18; v_call: TRBV11-2; clone_size: NA; j_call: TRBJ2-6; cdr3_nt: TGTGCCAGCAGATCTAACCGGGACAGGGGTTCCGGGGCCAACGTCCTGACTTTC; cdr3_aa: CASRSNRDRGSGANVLTF
d_call: TRBD2; cdr3_length: 15; v_call: TRBV7-2; clone_size: NA; j_call: TRBJ2-5; cdr3_nt: TGTGCCAGCAGCTTAGGAGGCGCGGGAGGGGAGACCCAGTACTTC; cdr3_aa: CASSLGGAGGETQYF
d_call: NA; cdr3_length: 14; v_call: TRBV9; clone_size: NA; j_call: TRBJ2-3; cdr3_nt: TGTGCCAGCAGCGTAGAAACGGGTACAGATACGCAGTATTTT; cdr3_aa: CASSVETGTDTQYF
d_call: TRBD2; cdr3_length: 16; v_call: TRBV29-1; clone_size: NA; j_call: TRBJ2-3; cdr3_nt: TGCAGCGCCTTCACTAGCGACTCTATCTGGACAGATACGCAGTATTTT; cdr3_aa: CSAFTSDSIWTDTQYF
d_call: NA; cdr3_length: 14; v_call: TRBV7-8; clone_size: NA; j_call: TRBJ1-6; cdr3_nt: TGTGCCAGCAGCTATCGGAGCTATAATTCACCCCTCCACTTT; cdr3_aa: CASSYRSYNSPLHF
d_call: NA; cdr3_length: 15; v_call: TRBV4-1; clone_size: NA; j_call: TRBJ2-7; cdr3_nt: TGCGCCAGCAGCCCCCCGACACCCGGGGTCTACGAGCAGTACTTC; cdr3_aa: CASSPPTPGVYEQYF
d_call: TRBD1; cdr3_length: 16; v_call: TRBV7-9; clone_size: NA; j_call: TRBJ2-6; cdr3_nt: TGTGCCAGCAGCTTCGTGGGACAGCCTGGGGCCAACGTCCTGACTTTC; cdr3_aa: CASSFVGQPGANVLTF
d_call: NA; cdr3_length: 13; v_call: TRBV19; clone_size: NA; j_call: TRBJ2-3; cdr3_nt: TGTGCCAGTAGTCCTCAGGACTTTGATACGCAGTATTTT; cdr3_aa: CASSPQDFDTQYF
d_call: TRBD2; cdr3_length: 15; v_call: TRBV4-1; clone_size: NA; j_call: TRBJ2-3; cdr3_nt: TGCGCCAGCAGCGCCACTAGCGACCCCACAGATACGCAGTATTTT; cdr3_aa: CASSATSDPTDTQYF
d_call: NA; cdr3_length: 15; v_call: TRBV7-2; clone_size: NA; j_call: TRBJ1-3; cdr3_nt: TGTGCCAGCAGCTTACAGGGGTACACTGGAAACACCATATATTTT; cdr3_aa: CASSLQGYTGNTIYF
d_call: TRBD2; cdr3_length: 15; v_call: TRBV11-2; clone_size: NA; j_call: TRBJ2-1; cdr3_nt: TGTGCCAGCTTACGCGGGAGGGGGACCTACAATGAGCAGTTCTTC; cdr3_aa: CASLRGRGTYNEQFF
d_call: NA; cdr3_length: 13; v_call: TRBV15; clone_size: NA; j_call: TRBJ1-6; cdr3_nt: TGTGCCACCAGCAGAGAAACAAATTCACCCCTCCACTTT; cdr3_aa: CATSRETNSPLHF
d_call: TRBD1; cdr3_length: 14; v_call: TRBV10-3; clone_size: NA; j_call: TRBJ1-5; cdr3_nt: TGTGCCACAGACAGGGGACAGCGCAATCAGCCCCAGCATTTT; cdr3_aa: CATDRGQRNQPQHF
d_call: TRBD2; cdr3_length: 16; v_call: TRBV5-1; clone_size: NA; j_call: TRBJ2-1; cdr3_nt: TGCGCCAGCAGCTCGACTAGCGGGAGCTCCTACAATGAGCAGTTCTTC; cdr3_aa: CASSSTSGSSYNEQFF
d_call: NA; cdr3_length: 15; v_call: TRBV13; clone_size: NA; j_call: TRBJ2-7; cdr3_nt: TGTGCCAGCATAAGGTGGGGCGACCAGGACTACGAGCAGTACTTC; cdr3_aa: CASIRWGDQDYEQYF
d_call: TRBD1; cdr3_length: 14; v_call: TRBV7-9; clone_size: NA; j_call: TRBJ2-7; cdr3_nt: TGTGCCAGCACCCTCGGGACAGGGCCCTACGAGCAGTACTTC; cdr3_aa: CASTLGTGPYEQYF
d_call: TRBD1; cdr3_length: 15; v_call: TRBV28; clone_size: NA; j_call: TRBJ1-1; cdr3_nt: TGTGCCAGCAGCCGTCCCGGGACAGGGAGGACTGAAGCTTTCTTT; cdr3_aa: CASSRPGTGRTEAFF
d_call: TRBD2; cdr3_length: 16; v_call: TRBV3-1/TRBV3-2; clone_size: once; j_call: TRBJ2-7; cdr3_nt: TGTGCCAGCAGCCCCCCCATAGCGGGAGGCCTGTCGGAGCAGTACTTC; cdr3_aa: CASSPPIAGGLSEQYF
d_call: NA; cdr3_length: 11; v_call: TRBV6-6; clone_size: NA; j_call: TRBJ1-2; cdr3_nt: TGTGCCACCAAAGGGGGGGACGGCTACACCTTC; cdr3_aa: CATKGGDGYTF
d_call: TRBD2; cdr3_length: 16; v_call: TRBV3-1/TRBV3-2; clone_size: NA; j_call: TRBJ2-5; cdr3_nt: TGTGCCAGCAGCCAGCACACTAGCGGGAGGGTAGAGACCCAGTACTTC; cdr3_aa: CASSQHTSGRVETQYF
d_call: TRBD1; cdr3_length: 18; v_call: TRBV24-1; clone_size: NA; j_call: TRBJ2-2; cdr3_nt: TGTGCCACCAGTGATTTGCGCCGGGACAGCTATAACACCGGGGAGCTGTTTTTT; cdr3_aa: CATSDLRRDSYNTGELFF
d_call: NA; cdr3_length: 15; v_call: TRBV19; clone_size: NA; j_call: TRBJ2-7; cdr3_nt: TGTGCCAGTAGTATAGGGCCGGGTTCTTCCTACGAGCAGTACTTC; cdr3_aa: CASSIGPGSSYEQYF
d_call: NA; cdr3_length: 16; v_call: TRBV10-1; clone_size: few; j_call: TRBJ2-4; cdr3_nt: TGCGCCAGCAGTGATTTCGCGACTTTAGCCAAAAACATTCAGTACTTC; cdr3_aa: CASSDFATLAKNIQYF
d_call: TRBD2; cdr3_length: 13; v_call: TRBV7-2; clone_size: NA; j_call: TRBJ2-7; cdr3_nt: TGTGCCAGCACTAGCGGAACAACCTACGAGCAGTACTTC; cdr3_aa: CASTSGTTYEQYF
d_call: NA; cdr3_length: 12; v_call: TRBV5-1; clone_size: NA; j_call: TRBJ2-3; cdr3_nt: TGCGCCAGCAGCCCAGGGGAGGGTACGCAGTATTTT; cdr3_aa: CASSPGEGTQYF
d_call: TRBD1; cdr3_length: 16; v_call: TRBV3-1/TRBV3-2; clone_size: NA; j_call: TRBJ2-1; cdr3_nt: TGTGCCAGCAGCCCGCCGTTGAGACAGGGGGCTTTTGAGCAGTTCTTC; cdr3_aa: CASSPPLRQGAFEQFF
d_call: NA; cdr3_length: 14; v_call: TRBV7-9; clone_size: NA; j_call: TRBJ2-5; cdr3_nt: TGTGCCAGCAGCTTAGTGGGACTGATGGAGACCCAGTACTTC; cdr3_aa: CASSLVGLMETQYF
d_call: TRBD2; cdr3_length: 19; v_call: TRBV10-3; clone_size: NA; j_call: TRBJ2-3; cdr3_nt: TGTGCCATCAGTGAGTCTATCACCTTATCTAGCGGGTACACAGATACGCAGTATTTT; cdr3_aa: CAISESITLSSGYTDTQYF
d_call: NA; cdr3_length: 12; v_call: TRBV3-1/TRBV3-2; clone_size: NA; j_call: TRBJ2-7; cdr3_nt: TGTGCCAGCAGCCAGACAGACTACGAGCAGTACTTC; cdr3_aa: CASSQTDYEQYF
d_call: TRBD1; cdr3_length: 16; v_call: TRBV7-8; clone_size: NA; j_call: TRBJ1-5; cdr3_nt: TGTGCCAGCAGCCGTCACGACAGGGTTGGCAATCAGCCCCAGCATTTT; cdr3_aa: CASSRHDRVGNQPQHF
d_call: TRBD1; cdr3_length: 16; v_call: TRBV5-6; clone_size: NA; j_call: TRBJ1-1; cdr3_nt: TGTGCCAGCAGCTTGGTAGTTTGGCAGGGGGACGCTGAAGCTTTCTTT; cdr3_aa: CASSLVVWQGDAEAFF